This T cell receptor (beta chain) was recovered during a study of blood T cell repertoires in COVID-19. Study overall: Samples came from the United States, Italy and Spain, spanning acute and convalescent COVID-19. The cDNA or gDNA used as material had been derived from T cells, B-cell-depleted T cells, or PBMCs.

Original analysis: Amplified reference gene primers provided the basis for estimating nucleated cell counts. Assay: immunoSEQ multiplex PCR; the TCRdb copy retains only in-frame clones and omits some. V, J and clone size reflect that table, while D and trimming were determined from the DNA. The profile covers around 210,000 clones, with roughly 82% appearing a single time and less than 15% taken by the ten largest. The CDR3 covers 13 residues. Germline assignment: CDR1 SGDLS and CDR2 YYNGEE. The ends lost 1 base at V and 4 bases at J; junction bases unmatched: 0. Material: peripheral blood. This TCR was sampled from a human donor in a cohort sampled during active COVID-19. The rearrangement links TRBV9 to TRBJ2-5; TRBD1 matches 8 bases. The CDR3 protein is CASSVTGGETQYF. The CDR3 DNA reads TGTGCCAGCAGCGTAACAGGGGGAGAGACCCAGTACTTC.